The 32 T cell receptor beta chains reported below all come from one sample, sequenced in a study of blood T cell repertoires in COVID-19. Sequenced by immunoSEQ multiplex PCR; TCRdb stores in-frame clones only, minus some. The sample shows just under 350,000 clones, roughly 86% of them seen only once. Sequenced material: peripheral blood. The receptors come from a woman in her 70s with COVID-19, enrolled during active disease.

V and J are TRBV6-5 and TRBJ2-2, with D possibly matching TRBD2 (5 bases). Germline V gene lookup returns CDR1 MNHEY and CDR2 SVGAGI. V was shortened by 4 bases and J by 1 base, with 10 bases between the two germline ends. This CDR3 region has 15 residues. In DNA form, the CDR3 reads TGTGCCAGCAGTTTTACTAGAATGAACACCGGGGAGCTGTTTTTT. Its protein is CASSFTRMNTGELFF.

The genes are TRBV4-2 and TRBJ1-1; TRBD1 matches 7 bases. Unmatched junction bases numbered 9, after V lost 5 bases and J lost 0 bases. Germline lookup yields CDR1 LGHNA and CDR2 YNFKEQ. CDR3 length: 16 residues. For the CDR3, the DNA is TGTGCCAGCAGCTTAACAGGGGAAGGGATGAACACTGAAGCTTTCTTT. This codes for CASSLTGEGMNTEAFF.

The chain joins TRBV5-1 to TRBJ1-5; no reliable D call. Germline CDR1 is SGHRS and CDR2 is YFSETQ. Trimming removed 0 bases at V and 2 bases at J, with 9 bases between. The length of the CDR3 is 15 residues. Here the CDR3 DNA reads TGCGCCAGCAGCTTGGAGTCAGGCGGCAATCAGCCCCAGCATTTT. Residues: CASSLESGGNQPQHF.

The V call is TRBV11-3, the J call TRBJ2-5, with TRBD2 matching over 11 bases. V gave up 5 bases and J gave up 4 bases; unmatched junction bases: 9. Germline assignment: CDR1 SGHNT and CDR2 YENEEA. The CDR3 consists of 16 residues. The CDR3 protein is CASSPRSGGGLETQYF. As DNA, the CDR3 is TGTGCCAGCAGCCCGCGTAGCGGGGGGGGTTTAGAGACCCAGTACTTC.

V usage is TRBV19 and J usage is TRBJ1-1; possibly TRBD1 for D (5 bases). CDR3 length equals 15 residues. The V gene lost 3 bases and the J gene lost 5 bases, with 16 bases spanning the gap. Per germline, CDR1 LNHDA and CDR2 SQIVND (reference sequence). CDR3 sequence (DNA): TGTGCCAGTAGTATCCTGGGAAGGGGAAGGACTGAAGCTTTCTTT. Its protein product is CASSILGRGRTEAFF.

The chain joins TRBV11-2 to TRBJ1-1; 10 bases match TRBD1. Germline CDR1 reads SGHAT; CDR2 reads FQNNGV. V lost 5 bases, J lost 6 bases, and 9 bases stayed unmatched. The CDR3 runs to 15 residues. The CDR3 sequence: CASSIEGQGKAEAFF. CDR3 DNA: TGTGCCAGCAGCATTGAGGGACAGGGGAAGGCTGAAGCTTTCTTT.

The count of this clone is one. The chain carries TRBV6-1 and TRBJ2-7; 8 bases fit TRBD2. V shed 3 bases, J shed 6 bases, and the junction held 7 bases outside the gene matches. The CDR3 spans 14 residues. The germline CDR1 and CDR2 sequences are MNHNS and SASEGT. The CDR3 DNA is TGTGCCAGCAGTGAGGGGGCTAGCGGGCTCGAGCAGTACTTC. It specifies CASSEGASGLEQYF.

The chain employs TRBV19 and TRBJ1-1; D is uncertain. This CDR3 comprises 16 residues. Trimming pared 5 bases from V and 4 bases from J, leaving 20 bases between. In germline, CDR1 is LNHDA, CDR2 SQIVND (reference sequence). The CDR3 sequence is CASSARFGSRGTEAFF. The DNA for the CDR3 is TGTGCCAGTAGTGCTCGCTTCGGTTCGCGGGGCACTGAAGCTTTCTTT.

The chain combines TRBV4-3 with TRBJ1-2, with D possibly TRBD1 on 5 matching bases. The germline V and J ends were trimmed by 1 base and 8 bases, with 17 bases remaining between them. The CDR3 is made up of 15 amino acids. Germline V gene sequence: CDR1 LGHNA, CDR2 YSLEER. CDR3 loop: CASSQGAPGLGGYTF. For the CDR3, the DNA is TGCGCCAGCAGCCAAGGGGCCCCGGGACTTGGGGGCTACACCTTC.

A few counts support this clone. The V call is TRBV4-1, the J call TRBJ2-7, with 10 bases fitting TRBD1. CDR1 and CDR2 from the germline V gene are MGHRA and YSYEKL. The CDR3 has 16 amino acids. The J segment lost 3 bases and the V segment lost 1 base, leaving 6 bases of the junction unmatched. CDR3 residues: CASSQGTGGFSYEQYF. CDR3 nucleotides: TGCGCCAGCAGCCAAGGGACAGGGGGGTTCAGCTACGAGCAGTACTTC.

This clone was observed a few times. The V gene is TRBV27, the J gene TRBJ2-7; D perhaps matches TRBD2 (6 bases). V lost 3 bases and J 4 bases, leaving 16 bases between the germline ends. The CDR3 runs 15 residues. In germline, CDR1 is MNHEY, CDR2 SMNVEV (reference sequence). The CDR3 spells CASSFWDGGPYEQYF. The CDR3 DNA follows: TGTGCCAGCAGTTTCTGGGACGGGGGACCTTACGAGCAGTACTTC.

The V call is TRBV9, the J call TRBJ2-2, with 11 bases that match TRBD1. Losses at the gene ends were 4 bases for V and 1 base for J; bases not matched to a gene: 9. Germline V lookup: CDR1 SGDLS, CDR2 YYNGEE. CDR3 length equals 18 residues. The CDR3 region has the DNA TGTGCCAGCAGCCCTAGGGACAGGGGGACATTGAACACCGGGGAGCTGTTTTTT. This translates into CASSPRDRGTLNTGELFF.

The chain has TRBV12-3 or TRBV12-4 and TRBJ1-2; the D is unclear. This CDR3 is 12 amino acids long. V was pared by 6 bases and J by 4 bases, with 9 bases between. The CDR3 is CASRGRIYGYTF. In DNA, the CDR3 is TGTGCCAGCAGAGGCAGGATCTATGGCTACACCTTC.

V gene TRBV21-1 combines with J gene TRBJ1-5; whether TRBD1, the table's D call, matches the DNA was not checked. TRBV21-1 is recorded as a pseudogene. The CDR3 length is 15 residues. CDR3 nucleotide sequence: TGTGCCAGCAGCAAAGTGGAAGGGGATGATCAGCCCCAGCATTTT. It specifies CASSKVEGDDQPQHF.

The chain links TRBV6-2 or TRBV6-3 to TRBJ2-1; D gene uncertain. Germline V CDR1 and CDR2: MNHEY, SVGEGT. Trimming took off 5 bases at V and 8 bases at J, with 13 bases between the two ends. The CDR3 extends over 13 amino acids. DNA of the CDR3: TGTGCCAGCAGTATGTACGTAGCTGATGAGCAGTTCTTC. Residues: CASSMYVADEQFF.

This clone was seen only a few times. V and J are TRBV29-1 and TRBJ1-3; unclear D gene. Trimming removed 0 bases from V and 6 bases from J, with 6 bases in between. Germline V CDR1 and CDR2: SQVTM, ANQGSEA. The CDR3 is 12 residues long. CDR3 coding DNA: TGCAGCGTTGAAGATCCTCCAAACACCATATATTTT. Translated: CSVEDPPNTIYF. Drawing the rest from reference TRBV29-1 and TRBJ1-3, the complete variable domain is SAVISQKPSRDICQRGTSLTIQCQVDSQVTMMFWYRQQPGQSLTLIATANQGSEATYESGFVIDKFPISRPNLTFSTLTVSNMSPEDSSIYLCSVEDPPNTIYFGEGSWLTVV.

A note on this clone: The identical CDR3 is also encoded by other nucleotide sequences in the sample. This chain connects TRBV5-4 to TRBJ1-5; a weak D match, TRBD1 (5 bases). Trimming stripped 0 bases from V and 5 bases from J, with 6 bases between. The CDR3 runs to 13 residues. Germline-derived CDR1 and CDR2 are SGHNT and YYREEE (reference sequence). DNA for the CDR3: TGTGCCAGCAGCTTGGGGGGCGATCAGCCCCAGCATTTT. The encoded protein is CASSLGGDQPQHF.

Only one count was recorded for this clone. This chain uses TRBV27 with TRBJ1-5, with no clear D. Germline V CDR1 and CDR2: MNHEY, SMNVEV (reference sequence). The CDR3 loop spans 13 amino acids. V was trimmed by 6 bases and J by 7 bases, leaving 13 bases between them. The CDR3 is CASSPVWEQPQHF. CDR3 coding DNA: TGTGCCAGCAGCCCCGTTTGGGAGCAGCCCCAGCATTTT.

This clone was detected once. The chain couples TRBV15 to TRBJ2-7; 9 bases line up with TRBD1. The J segment lost 2 bases and the V segment lost 3 bases, leaving 5 bases of the junction unmatched. The CDR3 is made up of 15 amino acids. CDR1 is LNHNV and CDR2 is YYDKDF in the germline V gene (reference sequence). The CDR3 here is CATSRGQGSAYEQYF. CDR3 coding DNA: TGTGCCACCAGCAGGGGACAGGGATCGGCCTACGAGCAGTACTTC.

The chain is built from TRBV5-1 and TRBJ2-2; 10 bases map to TRBD1. This CDR3 spans 15 amino acids. Trimming at V came to 6 bases and at J to 5 bases, leaving 7 bases not matched to a gene. Germline loops: CDR1 SGHRS, CDR2 YFSETQ. CDR3 DNA: TGCGCCAGCACCCTGGGACAGGGGACTACCGGGGAGCTGTTTTTT. Translated: CASTLGQGTTGELFF.

The table lists this clone with a few counts. The chain has TRBV7-9 and TRBJ2-1; a possible D gene is TRBD2 (6 bases). Trimming cost V 7 bases and J 4 bases, with 23 bases left between them. Germline CDR1 SEHNR, CDR2 FQNEAQ (reference sequence). The CDR3 has 17 amino acids. CDR3 protein: CASTPHGLGGGYNEQFF. Here the CDR3 DNA reads TGTGCCAGCACCCCTCATGGTCTGGGAGGAGGGTACAATGAGCAGTTCTTC.

The rearrangement joins TRBV10-3 to TRBJ2-2; 8 nucleotides match TRBD2. CDR3 length: 16 residues. The germline V gene has CDR1 ENHRY and CDR2 SYGVKD. After removal of 6 bases from V and 4 bases from J, the junction contained 10 bases not matched to a gene. CDR3 DNA sequence: TGTGCCATCAGATCCTCGGGGGGGGCCGGCACCGGGGAGCTGTTTTTT. This sequence encodes CAIRSSGGAGTGELFF.

The V gene is TRBV6-5, the J gene TRBJ1-6, with 9 bases fitting TRBD1. Looked up from germline, CDR1 is MNHEY and CDR2 is SVGAGI. Unmatched junction bases numbered 5, after V lost 4 bases and J lost 10 bases. The CDR3 totals 14 residues. The CDR3 DNA is TGTGCCAGCAGTTGGACAGGGGAAGGATCACCCCTCCACTTT. It codes for CASSWTGEGSPLHF.

Here the CDR3 reads CASSLRQGYNEQFF. The CDR3 DNA follows: TGTGCCAGCAGCTTACGCCAGGGGTACAATGAGCAGTTCTTC. The J gene is TRBJ2-1, the V gene TRBV7-9; perhaps TRBD1 as D (6 bases). Trimming removed 2 bases from V and 4 bases from J, with 9 bases in between. Per germline, CDR1 SEHNR and CDR2 FQNEAQ (reference sequence). The CDR3 is 14 residues long.

This clone came up once. The genes are TRBV27 and TRBJ1-2, with D tentatively TRBD1 (6 bases). This CDR3 is built from 15 residues. V lost 4 bases to trimming and J lost 4 bases, with 16 bases between them. Per germline, CDR1 MNHEY and CDR2 SMNVEV (reference sequence). The CDR3 bases are TGTGCCAGCAGTTCGAGACAGGCACGCGGCTATGGCTACACCTTC. Residues: CASSSRQARGYGYTF.

Details on this clone: Additional DNA sequences in this sample encode the identical CDR3. The gene calls are TRBV5-1 and TRBJ2-5; the D gene is possibly TRBD1 (5 bases). V was shortened by 0 bases and J by 2 bases, with 11 bases between the two germline ends. The germline V gene has CDR1 SGHRS and CDR2 YFSETQ. This CDR3 is 15 amino acids long. CDR3 in DNA: TGCGCCAGCAGCTTGGTCACAGGTCCACAAGAGACCCAGTACTTC. Amino acids: CASSLVTGPQETQYF.

CDR3 sequence: CASSFRVRSPLHF. The CDR3 coding sequence is TGTGCCAGCAGTTTCAGGGTGAGATCACCCCTCCACTTT. The genes are TRBV6-5 and TRBJ1-6, with D possibly matching TRBD1 (5 bases). V was clipped by 4 bases and J by 10 bases, with 11 bases between them. Germline V lookup: CDR1 MNHEY, CDR2 SVGAGI. The length of the CDR3 is 13 residues.

This chain links TRBV18 with TRBJ2-6, with a weak D call TRBD1 (7 bases). Trimming took 5 bases from V and 1 from J, leaving 21 bases between them. The CDR3 is 19 amino acids. Germline-derived CDR1 and CDR2 are KGHSH and LQKENI. CDR3 amino acids: CASSFYGGGTASGANVLTF. CDR3 nucleotide sequence: TGTGCCAGCTCATTCTACGGGGGCGGGACAGCATCTGGGGCCAACGTCCTGACTTTC.

V is TRBV28 and J is TRBJ1-1, with D tentatively TRBD1 (5 bases). V dropped 8 bases and J dropped 5 bases, with 21 bases sitting between them. CDR3 length equals 15 residues. Germline loops: CDR1 MDHEN, CDR2 SYDVKM. In DNA, the CDR3 is TGTGCCAGCGGACCATTTGGGAGGGGCGAGACTGAAGCTTTCTTT. Translation: CASGPFGRGETEAFF.

The V call is TRBV5-1, the J call TRBJ1-6, with a possible D match to TRBD1 (5 bases). The germline V and J ends were trimmed by 0 bases and 7 bases, with 11 bases remaining between them. Germline V gene sequence: CDR1 SGHRS, CDR2 YFSETQ. This CDR3 is built from 15 residues. The CDR3 bases are TGCGCCAGCAGCTTGGACAGGCCCTTAAATTCACCCCTCCACTTT. Its translation: CASSLDRPLNSPLHF.

This clone has only a few counts. The chain uses TRBV5-5 and TRBJ2-7; 9 nucleotides match TRBD1. V shed 1 base and J 4 bases; nucleotides not matched to a gene: 6. The CDR3 contains 15 residues. The germline V gene encodes CDR1 SGHKS and CDR2 YYEKEE (reference sequence). The DNA for the CDR3 is TGTGCCAGCAGCTTGTTACAGGGGGCTGCATACGAGCAGTACTTC. Protein product: CASSLLQGAAYEQYF.

The V and J genes are TRBV5-1 and TRBJ1-5, with D perhaps matching TRBD1 (5 bases). The CDR3 is made up of 15 amino acids. Germline CDR1 and CDR2: SGHRS and YFSETQ. Trimming took off 3 bases at V and 2 bases at J, with 12 bases between the two ends. The CDR3 protein is CASSSGGEGNQPQHF. Here the CDR3 DNA reads TGCGCCAGCAGCTCGGGGGGAGAGGGCAATCAGCCCCAGCATTTT.